The 4 T cell receptor beta chains below were found in one sample sequenced in a study of vaccination and CD4 T cells after COVID-19. Scientists ran DNA taken from cultured CD4+ T cells through the Oncomine TCR Beta short-read assay for sequencing. Using its own MiXCR run on the PCR reads, TCRdb lists one record per CDR3 protein. Counted here are approximately 20,000 distinct CDR3 sequences, less than 75% occurring once; the ten biggest clones make up 7.5% to 9.5%. These receptors' targets are unknown. The treatment is: roughly ten-day PBMC culture with coronavirus spike peptide pools or control peptides (ViraFEST assay). The sample was CD4+ T cells from blood, cultured in vitro. These receptors came from a human donor who had recovered from COVID-19.

V is TRBV21-1 and J is TRBJ2-1. TRBV21-1 is noted as a pseudogene. The CDR3 has 11 amino acids. The CDR3 DNA sequence: TGTGCCAGCAGCATTGACAATGAGCAGTTCTTC. Translating it yields CASSIDNEQFF.

The chain is built from TRBV11-1 and TRBJ2-3; 9 bases fit TRBD2. The CDR3 length is 18 residues. Germline CDR1 is SGHAT and CDR2 is FQDESV (reference sequence). After removal of 3 bases from V and 0 bases from J, the junction contained 10 bases not matched to a gene. The CDR3 DNA reads TGTGCCAGCAGCTTGCGTCCCTCTCTAGCGGGAAGCACAGATACGCAGTATTTT. Encoded protein: CASSLRPSLAGSTDTQYF.

The chain carries TRBV11-2 and TRBJ2-3; perhaps TRBD2 as D (5 bases). V shed 3 bases and J shed 2 bases, with 12 bases lying between them. CDR3 length equals 15 residues. Germline V CDR1 and CDR2: SGHAT, FQNNGV. In DNA, the CDR3 is TGTGCCAGCAGCTTGGATCAGCGGAACACAGATACGCAGTATTTT. Its protein product is CASSLDQRNTDTQYF.

This clonotype has just a few counts. The rearrangement uses TRBV2 and TRBJ1-2, with a possible D match to TRBD1 (5 bases). Trimming removed 5 bases from V and 3 bases from J, with 10 bases in between. From germline, CDR1 is SNHLY and CDR2 FYNNEI. The CDR3 runs 13 residues. CDR3 coding DNA: TGTGCCAGCAGTTTGGGGCAGGACTATGGCTACACCTTC. This encodes CASSLGQDYGYTF.